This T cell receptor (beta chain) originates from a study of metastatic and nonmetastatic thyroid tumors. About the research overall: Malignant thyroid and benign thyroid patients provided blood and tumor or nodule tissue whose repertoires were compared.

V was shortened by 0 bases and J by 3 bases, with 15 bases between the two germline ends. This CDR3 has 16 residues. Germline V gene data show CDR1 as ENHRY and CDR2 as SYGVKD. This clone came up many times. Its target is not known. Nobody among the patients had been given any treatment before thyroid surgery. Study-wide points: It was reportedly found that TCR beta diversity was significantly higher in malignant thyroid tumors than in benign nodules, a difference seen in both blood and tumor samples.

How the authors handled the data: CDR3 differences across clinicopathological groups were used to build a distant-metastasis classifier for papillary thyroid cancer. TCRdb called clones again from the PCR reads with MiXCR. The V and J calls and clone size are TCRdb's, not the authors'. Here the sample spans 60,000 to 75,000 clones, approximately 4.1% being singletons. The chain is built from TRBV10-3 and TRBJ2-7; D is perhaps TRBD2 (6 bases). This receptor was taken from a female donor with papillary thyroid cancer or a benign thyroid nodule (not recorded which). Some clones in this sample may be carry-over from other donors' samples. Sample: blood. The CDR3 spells CAISESRGSPIYEQYF. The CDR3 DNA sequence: TGTGCCATCAGTGAGTCGCGGGGATCTCCCATCTACGAGCAGTACTTC.